This T cell receptor (beta chain) was recovered during a study of T cell changes during pregnancy in multiple sclerosis. TCRdb's copy holds only in-frame clones and misses some; the assay was immunoSEQ multiplex PCR. The sample consists of about 40,000 clones, around nine tenths of them appearing once. CDR3 length: 14 residues. CDR1 and CDR2 (germline): SNHLY, FYNNEI. V dropped 7 bases and J dropped 5 bases, with 17 bases sitting between them. The specimen was peripheral blood, collected before pregnancy. The genes are TRBV2 and TRBJ1-2; D not certain. The receptor was derived from a female donor with multiple sclerosis, enrolled in a pregnancy study. CDR3 residues: CASKGVEGDYGYTF. CDR3 in DNA: TGTGCCAGCAAAGGTGTGGAGGGAGATTATGGCTACACCTTC. The full variable domain, completed using reference TRBV2 and TRBJ1-2, is EPEVTQTPSHQVTQMGQEVILRCVPISNHLYFYWYRQILGQKVEFLVSFYNNEISEKSEIFDDQFSVERPDGSNFTLKIRSTKLEDSAMYFCASKGVEGDYGYTFGSGTRLTVV.